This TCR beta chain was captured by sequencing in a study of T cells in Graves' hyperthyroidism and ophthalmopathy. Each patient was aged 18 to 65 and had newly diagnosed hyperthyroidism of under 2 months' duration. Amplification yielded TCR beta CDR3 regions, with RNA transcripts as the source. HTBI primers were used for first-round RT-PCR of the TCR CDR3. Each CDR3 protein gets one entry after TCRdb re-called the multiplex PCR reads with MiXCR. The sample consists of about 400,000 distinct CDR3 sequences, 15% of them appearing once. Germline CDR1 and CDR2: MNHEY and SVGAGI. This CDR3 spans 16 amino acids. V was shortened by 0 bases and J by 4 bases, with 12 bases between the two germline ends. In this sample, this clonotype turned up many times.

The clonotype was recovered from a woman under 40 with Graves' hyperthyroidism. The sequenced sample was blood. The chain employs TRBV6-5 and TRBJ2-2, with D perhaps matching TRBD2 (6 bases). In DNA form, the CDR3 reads TGTGCCAGCAGTTACTCGAGGGGAGGAGGCACCGGGGAGCTGTTTTTT. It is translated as CASSYSRGGGTGELFF.